The 2 T cell receptor beta chains below come from one sample, sequenced in a study of blood T cell repertoires in COVID-19. The repertoire was sequenced with immunoSEQ multiplex PCR; TCRdb's copy has only in-frame clones and lacks some. The sample contains 70,000 or so clones, approximately 88% of which appear only once. The specimen sequenced was peripheral blood. Source of these receptors: an elderly man with active or convalescent COVID-19.

This sequence joins TRBV6-5 and TRBJ1-1; D is unresolved. Germline CDR1 MNHEY, CDR2 SVGAGI. The CDR3 length is 14 residues. Trimming removed 8 bases from V and 1 base from J, with 14 bases in between. In nucleotides, the CDR3 is TGTGCCAGCGCTAAGCACGGGGAGAACACTGAAGCTTTCTTT. As protein: CASAKHGENTEAFF.

This clone was seen a few times. The chain carries TRBV6-5 and TRBJ1-1; no firm D call. CDR3 length: 14 amino acids. Germline loops: CDR1 MNHEY, CDR2 SVGAGI. V shed 6 bases and J shed 10 bases, with 21 bases lying between them. The CDR3 nucleotides are TGTGCCAGCAGAGTTCTCGAGGGCAAGGGCCGAGCTTTCTTT. It encodes CASRVLEGKGRAFF.